These 2 T cell receptor beta chains were sequenced from one sample in a study of CD8 T cells in ankylosing spondylitis. Antigen specificity for these receptors is unknown. Overall study results and limits: One TCR beta motif, made up of roughly 8 highly homologous variants, appeared characteristic of ankylosing spondylitis blood.

From the 5' RACE reads, TCRdb called clonotypes with MiXCR, one entry per CDR3 protein. The sample lists fewer than 750,000 distinct CDR3 sequences; around 20% were seen once. Sequenced material: blood, either unsorted or a sorted T cell fraction (not recorded which). Receptors were obtained from a male donor with ankylosing spondylitis.

J is TRBJ2-7 and V is TRBV27; 10 nucleotides line up with TRBD1. This CDR3 has 15 residues. From germline, CDR1 is MNHEY and CDR2 SMNVEV (reference sequence). Losses at the gene ends were 7 bases for V and 6 bases for J; bases not matched to a gene: 12. The CDR3: CASIPAGTGAGEQYF. DNA of the CDR3: TGTGCCAGCATCCCGGCCGGGACAGGGGCGGGCGAGCAGTACTTC.

This clonotype turned up a few times. The chain has TRBV12-3 or TRBV12-4 and TRBJ1-4; D gene unclear. The CDR3 is 13 amino acids. Trimming left V 5 bases short and J 5 bases short, with 9 bases between. The CDR3 spells CASSLRPNEKLFF. In DNA, the CDR3 is TGTGCCAGCAGTCTGCGACCGAATGAAAAACTGTTTTTT.